This T cell receptor beta chain came from a study of Ad26.COV2.S vaccination and SARS-CoV-2 variants. TCRdb's table, derived via immunoSEQ multiplex PCR, lists solely in-frame clones and lacks some. The table records fewer than 400,000 clones, 89% of them present only once. Germline V gene data show CDR1 as LGHNA and CDR2 as YSLEER. Trimming left V 0 bases short and J 5 bases short, with 15 bases between. This CDR3 has 16 amino acids. Indicated treatment: 15 to 20 received Ad26.COV2.S at low or high dose, single or two shots; about 5 received placebo; per-sample allocation not given. Repertoires come from day 63 after the first vaccine or placebo injection.

The source of this sequence is a person between 18 and 65 years old who received the Ad26.COV2.S COVID-19 vaccine or a placebo. The V and J genes are TRBV4-3 and TRBJ2-3; D call uncertain. The sample consisted of peripheral blood, taken in a trial of Ad26.COV2.S vaccine versus placebo. In DNA form, the CDR3 reads TGCGCCAGCAGCCAAGATCTCTGGGTAGGAGTAGATACGCAGTATTTT. It specifies CASSQDLWVGVDTQYF.